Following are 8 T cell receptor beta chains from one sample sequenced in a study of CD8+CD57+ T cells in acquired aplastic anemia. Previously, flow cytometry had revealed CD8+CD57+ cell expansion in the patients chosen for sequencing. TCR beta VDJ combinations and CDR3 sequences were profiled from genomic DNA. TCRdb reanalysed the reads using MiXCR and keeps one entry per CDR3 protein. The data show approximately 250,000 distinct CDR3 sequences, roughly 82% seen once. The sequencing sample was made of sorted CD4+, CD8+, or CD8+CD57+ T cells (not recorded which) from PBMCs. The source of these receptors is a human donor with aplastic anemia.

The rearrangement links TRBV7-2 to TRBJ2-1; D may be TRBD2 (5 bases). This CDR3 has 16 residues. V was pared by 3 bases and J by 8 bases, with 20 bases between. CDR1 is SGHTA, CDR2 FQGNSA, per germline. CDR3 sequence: CASSLAGGTDPHEQFF. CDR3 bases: TGTGCCAGCAGCTTGGCGGGCGGTACCGATCCGCATGAGCAGTTCTTC.

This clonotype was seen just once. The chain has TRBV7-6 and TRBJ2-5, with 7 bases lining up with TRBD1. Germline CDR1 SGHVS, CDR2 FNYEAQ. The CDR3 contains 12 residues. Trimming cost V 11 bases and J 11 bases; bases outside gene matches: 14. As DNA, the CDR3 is TGTGCCGTTCTTGAGGGGGCGGAGCCACAGTACTTC. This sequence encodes CAVLEGAEPQYF. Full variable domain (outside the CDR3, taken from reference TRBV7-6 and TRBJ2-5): GAGVSQSPRYKVTKRGQDVALRCDPISGHVSLYWYRQALGQGPEFLTYFNYEAQQDKSGLPNDRFSAERPEGSISTLTIQRTEQRDSAMYRCAVLEGAEPQYFGPGTRLLVL.

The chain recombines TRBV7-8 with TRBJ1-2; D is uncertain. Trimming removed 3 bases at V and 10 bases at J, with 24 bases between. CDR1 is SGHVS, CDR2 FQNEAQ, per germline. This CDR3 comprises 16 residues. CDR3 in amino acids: CASSFHPGGSALAYTF. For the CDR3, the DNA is TGTGCCAGCAGCTTTCATCCAGGCGGGTCAGCCCTTGCCTACACCTTC.

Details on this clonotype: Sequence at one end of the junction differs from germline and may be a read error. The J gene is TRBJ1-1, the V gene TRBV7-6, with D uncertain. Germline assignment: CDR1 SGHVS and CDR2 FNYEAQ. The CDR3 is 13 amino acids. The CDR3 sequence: CASSQMASWTSCF. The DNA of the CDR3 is TGTGCCAGCAGTCAAATGGCATCGTGGACTAGCTGCTTC.

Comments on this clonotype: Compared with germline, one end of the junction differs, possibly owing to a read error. CDR3 loop: CAIRQGGSYSQDVFGF. CDR3 nucleotides: TGTGCCATCAGGCAGGGGGGGTCCTACAGTCAGGATGTCTTCGGGTTC. The chain is built from TRBV10-3 and TRBJ2-1; the D call may be TRBD1 or TRBD2 (7 bases each). CDR3 length: 16 amino acids. Germline-derived CDR1 and CDR2 are ENHRY and SYGVKD.

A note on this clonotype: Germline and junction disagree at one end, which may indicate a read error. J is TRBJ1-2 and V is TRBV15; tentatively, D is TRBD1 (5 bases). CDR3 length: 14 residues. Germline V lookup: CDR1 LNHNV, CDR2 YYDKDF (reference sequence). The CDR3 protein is CASSLGHGYDPQTF. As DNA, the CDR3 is TGTGCCAGCAGCTTAGGACACGGTTATGACCCCCAGACCTTC. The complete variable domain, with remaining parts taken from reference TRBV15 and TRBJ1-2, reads DAMVIQNPRYQVTQFGKPVTLSCSQTLNHNVMYWYQQKSSQAPKLLFHYYDKDFNNEADTPDNFQSRRPNTSFCFLDIRSPGLGDTAMYLCASSLGHGYDPQTFGSGTRLTVV.

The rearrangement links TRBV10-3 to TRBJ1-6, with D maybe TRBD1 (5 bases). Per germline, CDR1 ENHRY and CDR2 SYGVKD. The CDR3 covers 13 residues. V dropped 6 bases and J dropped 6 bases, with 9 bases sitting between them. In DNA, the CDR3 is TGTGCCATCAGGGACGGGACTAATTCACCCCTCCACTTT. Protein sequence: CAIRDGTNSPLHF.

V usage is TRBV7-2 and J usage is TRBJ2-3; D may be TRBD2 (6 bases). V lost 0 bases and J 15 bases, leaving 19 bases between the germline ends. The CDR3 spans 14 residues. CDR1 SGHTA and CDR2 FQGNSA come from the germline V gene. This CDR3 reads CASSLAGGPDSDYF. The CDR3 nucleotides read TGTGCCAGCAGCTTAGCGGGAGGTCCCGACTCGGACTATTTT.